A few counts support the clone carrying this T cell receptor (beta chain). Its antigen is unidentified. Amplification of TCR beta CDR3 regions used RNA as the template. The primer set for the first-round RT-PCR of the TCR CDR3 was HTBI. MiXCR, run by TCRdb on the multiplex PCR reads, gives a single entry per CDR3 protein. The sample holds some 300,000 distinct CDR3 sequences, less than 15% seen once. The sample belongs to a study of T cells in Graves' hyperthyroidism and ophthalmopathy. Unmatched junction bases numbered 9, after V lost 1 base and J lost 8 bases. This CDR3 contains 16 residues. Germline V gives CDR1 MNHNS, CDR2 SASEGT. The study, taken as a whole, reports: Blood shared most expanded thyroid clonotypes above 0.001.

The hyperthyroidism patients had all been newly diagnosed, and their disease duration was under 2 months. Their ages ranged from 18 to 65 years. Diagnoses were established using clinical symptoms, serum thyroxine and TRAb, thyroid ultrasound and orbital computed tomography. The sequence was obtained from a woman aged 25-40 years with Graves' hyperthyroidism that later progressed to Graves' ophthalmopathy. Sequencing input: blood. This chain joins TRBV6-1 and TRBJ1-5; 9 bases line up with TRBD1. CDR3 sequence reads: CASSEVATGGAKPQHF. CDR3 in DNA: TGTGCCAGCAGTGAAGTGGCTACAGGGGGCGCGAAGCCCCAGCATTTT.